A selection of T cell receptor beta chains follows, all from one sample in a study of blood T cell repertoires in COVID-19. Only in-frame clones appear in the TCRdb table, and some are missing; sequencing was by immunoSEQ multiplex PCR. The sample shows around 30,000 clones, around 91% of them seen only once. The sequencing input was peripheral blood. All receptors derive from a man older than 75 with acute or convalescent COVID-19. CDR3s include the opening cysteine and the closing phenylalanine or tryptophan. The D gene is left open where the match is weak. Some rows mark clone size as missing; the rest say once, few, many or name a class of expanded clone.

-	TRBV5-1	TRBJ1-6	-	CASSLAQASSYNSPLHF	TGCGCCAGCAGCTTGGCCCAGGCGAGCTCCTATAATTCACCCCTCCACTTT
TRBD2	TRBV24-1	TRBJ2-7	-	CATSDLMGGTPHILDEQYF	TGTGCCACCAGTGATCTCATGGGGGGGACCCCGCATATCCTCGACGAGCAGTACTTC
-	TRBV24-1	TRBJ2-2	-	CATSDLWSGGLTGELFF	TGTGCCACCAGTGATCTGTGGTCAGGGGGACTCACCGGGGAGCTGTTTTTT
-	TRBV19	TRBJ2-2	-	CASSPGSVTGELFF	TGTGCCAGTAGTCCGGGGTCAGTCACCGGGGAGCTGTTTTTT
-	TRBV7-9	TRBJ1-5	-	CASSLGRSNQPQHF	TGTGCCAGCAGCTTAGGCCGGAGCAATCAGCCCCAGCATTTT
-	TRBV3-1/TRBV3-2	TRBJ2-7	few	CASSQDLDRYEQYF	TGTGCCAGCAGCCAAGACCTGGACAGATACGAGCAGTACTTC
-	TRBV11-2	TRBJ2-3	-	CASSRRGVGQDTQYF	TGTGCCAGCAGCCGACGGGGTGTCGGTCAGGATACGCAGTATTTT
-	TRBV29-1	TRBJ1-1	-	CSGNTGNMNTEAFF	TGCAGCGGGAACACAGGGAATATGAACACTGAAGCTTTCTTT
-	TRBV6-4	TRBJ2-6	-	CASSEQPTTGGANVLTF	TGTGCCAGCAGTGAGCAACCGACGACTGGTGGGGCCAACGTCCTGACTTTC
-	TRBV6-1	TRBJ1-5	-	CASSVGREYSNQPQHF	TGTGCCAGCAGTGTCGGCAGGGAATATAGCAATCAGCCCCAGCATTTT
-	TRBV9	TRBJ1-6	-	CASSVGGGPYNSPLHF	TGTGCCAGCAGCGTAGGCGGGGGTCCCTATAATTCACCCCTCCACTTT
-	TRBV11-2	TRBJ1-2	-	CASRPAGDYYGYTF	TGTGCCAGTCGCCCGGCCGGGGACTACTATGGCTACACCTTC
TRBD2	TRBV30	TRBJ2-3	-	CAWNWGPGLAGKSSTDTQYF	TGTGCCTGGAATTGGGGCCCGGGACTAGCGGGGAAGTCTAGCACAGATACGCAGTATTTT
TRBD2	TRBV7-2	TRBJ2-3	-	CASSLAGGGAFATQYF	TGTGCCAGCAGCTTAGCTGGCGGGGGGGCCTTCGCTACGCAGTATTTT
TRBD2	TRBV3-1/TRBV3-2	TRBJ2-3	-	CASSHVAGASTDTQYF	TGTGCCAGCAGCCATGTAGCGGGGGCTAGCACAGATACGCAGTATTTT
-	TRBV5-1	TRBJ2-7	-	CASSLTGIYEQYF	TGCGCCAGCAGCTTGACAGGGATCTACGAGCAGTACTTC
-	TRBV7-9	TRBJ1-1	-	CASSLGQEAFF	TGTGCCAGCAGCTTAGGACAGGAAGCTTTCTTT
-	TRBV19	TRBJ1-3	-	CASSIRGLENTIYF	TGTGCCAGTAGTATCAGAGGTTTGGAAAACACCATATATTTT
TRBD2	TRBV7-9	TRBJ2-1	-	CASSLGLAGGLF	TGTGCCAGCAGCTTAGGACTAGCGGGGGGCCTCTTC
TRBD1	TRBV28	TRBJ1-5	-	CASSLGQMNQPQHF	TGTGCCAGCAGTTTGGGACAGATGAATCAGCCCCAGCATTTT
-	TRBV6-5	TRBJ1-6	-	CASSAGTRPNSPLHF	TGTGCCAGCAGCGCCGGGACACGTCCTAATTCACCCCTCCACTTT
-	TRBV5-1	TRBJ1-1	-	CASSLRGLGNTEAFF	TGCGCCAGCAGCTTGAGGGGTCTGGGGAACACTGAAGCTTTCTTT
TRBD1	TRBV18	TRBJ1-5	-	CASSPRPGTGARHQPQHF	TGTGCCAGCTCACCTCGACCCGGGACAGGGGCCCGCCATCAGCCCCAGCATTTT
-	TRBV10-3	TRBJ1-6	-	CAISGPGQGNSPLHF	TGTGCCATCAGTGGTCCGGGACAAGGGAATTCACCCCTCCACTTT
-	TRBV5-1	TRBJ2-7	once	CASSLDRAISYEQYF	TGCGCCAGCAGCTTGGACAGGGCAATCTCGTACGAGCAGTACTTC
TRBD1	TRBV7-9	TRBJ2-2	-	CASSHRDRNTGELFF	TGTGCCAGCAGCCACCGGGACAGGAACACCGGGGAGCTGTTTTTT
TRBD2	TRBV6-4	TRBJ2-3	-	CASSLGREDTQYF	TGTGCCAGCAGCCTCGGGAGGGAAGATACGCAGTATTTT
-	TRBV30	TRBJ1-6	few	CAWKFSGVNSPLHF	TGTGCCTGGAAGTTTTCAGGGGTGAATTCACCCCTCCACTTT
-	TRBV11-3	TRBJ2-3	-	CASSLVPRDTQYF	TGTGCCAGCAGCTTAGTCCCGCGGGATACGCAGTATTTT
TRBD1	TRBV19	TRBJ2-7	-	CASSTAGTGAYEQYF	TGTGCCAGTAGCACGGCCGGGACAGGGGCCTACGAGCAGTACTTC
-	TRBV18	TRBJ1-5	-	CASSPRSGNQPQHF	TGTGCCAGCTCACCCCGATCGGGAAATCAGCCCCAGCATTTT
-	TRBV5-1	TRBJ2-5	-	CASSLGRTTDQETQYF	TGCGCCAGCAGCCTCGGACGGACTACCGACCAAGAGACCCAGTACTTC
-	TRBV2	TRBJ1-2	-	CASSLRLGYGYTF	TGTGCCAGCAGCCTCAGGTTAGGCTATGGCTACACCTTC
-	TRBV11-3	TRBJ2-4	-	CASSSSTVNIQYF	TGTGCCAGCAGCTCATCGACTGTAAACATTCAGTACTTC
-	TRBV18	TRBJ2-4	-	CASSPGVPKNIQYF	TGTGCCAGCTCCCCCGGGGTCCCCAAGAACATTCAGTACTTC
-	TRBV5-6	TRBJ1-5	-	CASSLAGGPSNQPQHF	TGTGCCAGCAGCTTGGCCGGGGGTCCTAGCAATCAGCCCCAGCATTTT
TRBD1	TRBV5-1	TRBJ1-2	-	CASSKGTGGSYGYTF	TGCGCCAGCAGCAAAGGGACAGGGGGCTCCTATGGCTACACCTTC
-	TRBV19	TRBJ1-3	-	CASSKNRGQAGNTIYF	TGTGCCAGTAGTAAGAATCGAGGGCAGGCTGGAAACACCATATATTTT
TRBD1	TRBV7-9	TRBJ2-7	-	CASSSDRVGSYEQYF	TGTGCCAGCAGTTCCGACAGGGTGGGATCCTACGAGCAGTACTTC
-	TRBV11-2	TRBJ1-1	once	CASSLTRGSTEAFF	TGTGCCAGCAGCTTAACCCGGGGGAGCACTGAAGCTTTCTTT
-	TRBV18	TRBJ2-1	-	CASDNRDNEQFF	TGTGCCAGCGACAACAGGGATAATGAGCAGTTCTTC
-	TRBV5-1	TRBJ2-3	-	CASSHKHPRLDTQYF	TGCGCCAGCAGCCATAAACACCCCAGGCTGGATACGCAGTATTTT
TRBD1	TRBV29-1	TRBJ2-4	-	CSAYAPQGVWYF	TGCAGCGCTTACGCGCCTCAGGGGGTTTGGTACTTC
-	TRBV27	TRBJ1-5	once	CASSLSLSTPGQPQHF	TGTGCCAGCAGTTTATCATTGTCCACGCCAGGGCAGCCCCAGCATTTT
-	TRBV5-5	TRBJ1-2	-	CASSLLRDWYYGYTF	TGTGCCAGCAGCCTCCTCCGCGACTGGTACTATGGCTACACCTTC
TRBD1	TRBV11-1	TRBJ1-1	-	CASSLAIQGDTEAFF	TGTGCCAGCAGCTTAGCCATACAGGGGGACACTGAAGCTTTCTTT
TRBD1	TRBV10-1	TRBJ2-2	-	CASDPRGRVVTGELFF	TGCGCCAGCGACCCCAGGGGGCGGGTGGTCACCGGGGAGCTGTTTTTT